Below are 23 T cell receptor beta chains sequenced from a single sample in a study of beta chain features in type 1 diabetes. Points from the study as a whole: Shortening of TCRB CDR3s, moderate but significant, appeared in all four CD4+ subsets of Type 1 diabetes patients.

No antigen has been assigned to these receptors. TCRB transcripts that were expressed got sequenced, as all of the isolated RNA had been reverse transcribed. Clones were read by immunoSEQ multiplex PCR, and TCRdb kept only the in-frame ones, dropping some. The sample consists of more than 550,000 clones, roughly 13% of them appearing once. Material: naive CD4+ T cells from blood. The receptors stem from a man aged 18 to 30 with type 1 diabetes.

This clone was detected only a few times. This sequence joins TRBV5-1 and TRBJ2-7, with D possibly being TRBD1 or TRBD2 (5 bases each). Germline V gene lookup returns CDR1 SGHRS and CDR2 YFSETQ. With 1 base removed from V and 3 bases from J, the gap between germline ends came to 17 bases. This CDR3 spans 16 amino acids. The CDR3 here is CASSLNSGTSRYEQYF. In nucleotides, the CDR3 is TGCGCCAGCAGCTTGAACTCTGGGACCAGCCGCTACGAGCAGTACTTC.

Only a few counts were recorded for this clone. The CDR3 nucleotides read TGTGCCAGCAGTCTGTCCCTCGGACAGGGAGCCTCCTACGAGCAGTACTTC. Protein: CASSLSLGQGASYEQYF. The genes are TRBV7-8 and TRBJ2-7, with 8 bases identical to TRBD1. V was pared by 6 bases and J by 0 bases, with 13 bases of the junction left unmatched. The CDR3 contains 17 residues. Germline V CDR1 and CDR2: SGHVS, FQNEAQ.

The V gene is TRBV7-6, the J gene TRBJ2-2; weak D call: TRBD1 (5 bases). CDR1 is SGHVS and CDR2 is FNYEAQ in the germline V gene. This CDR3 spans 16 amino acids. The ends were cut back, 1 base at V and 1 base at J, with 10 bases in the middle. CDR3 residues: CASSLGQGVNTGELFF. The CDR3 DNA follows: TGTGCCAGCAGCTTAGGGCAGGGCGTGAACACCGGGGAGCTGTTTTTT.

This clone was seen more than once but under ten times. The chain is built from TRBV29-1 and TRBJ2-5; no reliable D call. V was cut by 2 bases and J by 2 bases, with 9 bases left in between. Germline V CDR1 and CDR2: SQVTM, ANQGSEA. CDR3 length: 13 residues. CDR3 nucleotides: TGCAGCGTTGAAAGTAGTGATCAAGAGACCCAGTACTTC. This sequence encodes CSVESSDQETQYF.

This chain joins TRBV2 and TRBJ2-2; TRBD2 agrees at 10 bases. The CDR3 consists of 16 residues. After removal of 6 bases from V and 5 bases from J, the junction contained 9 bases not matched to a gene. Germline CDR1 reads SNHLY; CDR2 reads FYNNEI. CDR3 in DNA: TGTGCCAGCAGCACTTTGGGACTAGCGCGTACCGGGGAGCTGTTTTTT. As protein: CASSTLGLARTGELFF.

The rearrangement uses TRBV29-1 and TRBJ2-7, with D perhaps assigned TRBD1 or TRBD2 (5 bases each). The CDR3 has 13 residues. V was pared by 7 bases and J by 1 base, with 14 bases between. Germline lookup yields CDR1 SQVTM and CDR2 ANQGSEA. The CDR3 protein is CSAGTVRSYEQYF. For the CDR3, the DNA is TGCAGCGCCGGGACGGTGAGATCCTACGAGCAGTACTTC.

CDR3 nucleotide sequence: TGCGCCAGCAGCCAAGCGGGCGGGGGGCCGTACAATGAGCAGTTCTTC. Encoded protein: CASSQAGGGPYNEQFF. The gene calls are TRBV4-1 and TRBJ2-1, with 8 positions matching TRBD2. CDR3 length: 16 residues. With 1 base clipped from V and 4 bases from J, the junction kept 6 bases outside the gene matches. Germline CDR1 and CDR2: MGHRA and YSYEKL.

The CDR3 is CASSLVGNYEQYF. The CDR3, as DNA: TGTGCCAGCAGTTTGGTGGGAAACTACGAGCAGTACTTC. This sequence joins TRBV28 and TRBJ2-7, with no clear D. Trimming stripped 3 bases from V and 3 bases from J, with 9 bases between. The CDR3 sequence is 13 residues long. CDR1 MDHEN and CDR2 SYDVKM come from the germline V gene.

This clone was seen a handful of times. The sample contains more than one DNA sequence encoding this CDR3. This chain joins TRBV30 and TRBJ2-2; TRBD1 agrees at 11 bases. This CDR3 is built from 14 residues. V trimming: 2 bases; J trimming: 7 bases; junction bases outside the gene matches: 3. The germline CDR1 and CDR2 sequences are GTSNPN and SVGIG (reference sequence). The CDR3 DNA reads TGTGCCTGGAGTAGGACAGGGGGCAGCGGGGAGCTGTTTTTT. Residues: CAWSRTGGSGELFF.

The rearrangement uses TRBV28 and TRBJ2-5, with D uncertain. Germline CDR1 reads MDHEN; CDR2 reads SYDVKM. With 7 bases removed from V and 0 bases from J, the gap between germline ends came to 9 bases. The CDR3 length is 13 residues. The DNA for the CDR3 is TGTGCCAGCACCGGGCCGTACCAAGAGACCCAGTACTTC. It translates to CASTGPYQETQYF.

V gene TRBV10-3 combines with J gene TRBJ1-1, with D perhaps matching TRBD1 (5 bases). Germline V gene data show CDR1 as ENHRY and CDR2 as SYGVKD. V lost 3 bases to trimming and J lost 2 bases, with 7 bases between them. CDR3 size: 13 residues. CDR3 loop: CAISDQGNTEAFF. CDR3 nucleotides: TGTGCCATCAGTGATCAGGGAAACACTGAAGCTTTCTTT.

V and J are TRBV2 and TRBJ1-5, with a tentative D call TRBD1 (6 bases). The CDR3 is made up of 14 amino acids. The germline CDR1 and CDR2 sequences are SNHLY and FYNNEI. The germline V and J ends were trimmed by 4 bases and 7 bases, with 14 bases remaining between them. CDR3 in DNA: TGTGCCAGCAGTGGTGAGGGGGGCCGACAGCCCCAGCATTTT. Translation gives CASSGEGGRQPQHF.

This clone was seen only a few times. The rearrangement joins TRBV29-1 to TRBJ2-1; 10 nucleotides line up with TRBD1. The CDR3 covers 13 residues. Germline CDR1 reads SQVTM; CDR2 reads ANQGSEA. The junction had 5 bases not matched to a gene; V was cut back by 4 bases and J by 8 bases. The DNA of the CDR3 is TGCAGCGTTGTGACAGGGGGCTTGGATGAGCAGTTCTTC. This translates into CSVVTGGLDEQFF.

This clone was counted between two and nine times. The V and J genes are TRBV10-3 and TRBJ2-5; 10 positions match TRBD1. Germline V gene data show CDR1 as ENHRY and CDR2 as SYGVKD. The length of the CDR3 is 16 residues. The trim removed 2 bases at V and 5 bases at J, leaving 8 bases unmatched. As DNA, the CDR3 is TGTGCCATCAGTGAGGCCGCCGGGACAGGGGTCGAGACCCAGTACTTC. Protein: CAISEAAGTGVETQYF.

The V call is TRBV6-6, the J call TRBJ1-2; D is unclear. Germline values: CDR1 MNHNY, CDR2 SVGAGI (reference sequence). The CDR3 sequence is 12 residues long. Trimming stripped 4 bases from V and 8 bases from J, with 11 bases between. Here the CDR3 reads CASSFLDGGYTF. Written as DNA, the CDR3 is TGTGCCAGCAGTTTCCTTGATGGAGGCTACACCTTC.

The V and J genes are TRBV6-6 and TRBJ1-1; 10 bases fit TRBD1. The germline gives CDR1 MNHNY, CDR2 SVGAGI (reference sequence). V shed 5 bases and J 2 bases; nucleotides not matched to a gene: 2. CDR3 length: 14 amino acids. The CDR3 DNA reads TGTGCCAGCAGTCGGGACAGGGGTAACACTGAAGCTTTCTTT. As protein: CASSRDRGNTEAFF.

The rearrangement joins TRBV9 to TRBJ1-5; a possible D gene is TRBD1 (5 bases). The CDR3 totals 15 residues. Trimming stripped 2 bases from V and 5 bases from J, with 14 bases between. Germline V CDR1 and CDR2: SGDLS, YYNGEE. The CDR3 nucleotides are TGTGCCAGCAGCGTTGTCAGGGTAGGGGATCAGCCCCAGCATTTT. This codes for CASSVVRVGDQPQHF.

This clone has only a few counts. The chain links TRBV14 to TRBJ2-5, with D perhaps being TRBD1 or TRBD2 (5 bases each). V was pared by 0 bases and J by 5 bases, with 13 bases between. The CDR3 has 15 residues. Germline V gene lookup returns CDR1 SGHDN and CDR2 FVKESK. CDR3 DNA sequence: TGTGCCAGCAGCCAAGAGCTGACCTGGGGGGAGACCCAGTACTTC. Translated, it gives CASSQELTWGETQYF.

Notes on this clone: At the DNA level, this CDR3 is encoded by other sequences in the same sample as well. V and J are TRBV30 and TRBJ1-2, with D perhaps TRBD1 (5 bases). Between the trimmed V and J ends, which lost 0 bases and 3 bases, there was a span of 8 bases. The CDR3 totals 13 residues. Germline V gene lookup returns CDR1 GTSNPN and CDR2 SVGIG (reference sequence). The DNA for the CDR3 is TGTGCCTGGAGTGTACTAGGGGACTATGGCTACACCTTC. Its translation is CAWSVLGDYGYTF.

There are a few counts of this clone. Here the CDR3 DNA reads TGTGCCAGCAGCTCCCCGGGGAAAGAGACCCAGTACTTC. Its protein product is CASSSPGKETQYF. This chain connects TRBV7-2 to TRBJ2-5; the D gene is possibly TRBD2 (5 bases). The CDR3 extends over 13 amino acids. Germline assignment: CDR1 SGHTA and CDR2 FQGNSA. V was cut by 4 bases and J by 3 bases, with 9 bases left in between.

The CDR3 DNA is TGCGCCAGCAGCCAGACAGAAGCTGGAACGGAAAAACTGTTTTTT. Encoded protein: CASSQTEAGTEKLFF. The chain links TRBV4-3 to TRBJ1-4, with D possibly TRBD1 on 5 matching bases. The germline V and J ends were trimmed by 3 bases and 8 bases, with 16 bases remaining between them. Looked up from germline, CDR1 is LGHNA and CDR2 is YSLEER. This CDR3 has 15 residues.

This clone was counted only a few times. V usage is TRBV6-6 and J usage is TRBJ2-7, with TRBD2 matching over 13 bases. The germline V gene encodes CDR1 MNHNY and CDR2 SVGAGI (reference sequence). There are 15 residues in the CDR3. V shed 5 bases, J shed 5 bases, and the junction held 6 bases outside the gene matches. CDR3 region: CASSPGLAGAHEQYF. The DNA of the CDR3 is TGTGCCAGCAGTCCCGGACTAGCGGGAGCCCACGAGCAGTACTTC.

The rearrangement links TRBV7-9 to TRBJ2-5, with a weak D call TRBD1 (6 bases). The CDR3 is made up of 14 amino acids. Germline V gene sequence: CDR1 SEHNR, CDR2 FQNEAQ (reference sequence). Trimming removed 6 bases at V and 5 bases at J, with 16 bases between. The CDR3 coding sequence is TGTGCCAGCAGGCGTCTCAGGGGTAGTGAGACCCAGTACTTC. Translated: CASRRLRGSETQYF.